This T cell receptor beta chain was retrieved from a study of beta chain features in type 1 diabetes. Findings and caveats of the study: Any HLA-type effect on TCRB rearrangement remained unresolved here. In every one of the four CD4+ subsets, TCRB CDR3s were moderately but significantly shorter in Type 1 diabetes patients. Patients with type 1 diabetes showed fewer VDJ junction insertions and more deletions.

Since all of the isolated RNA was reverse transcribed, expressed TCRB transcripts were what got sequenced. This table comes from immunoSEQ multiplex PCR, and its TCRdb copy is limited to in-frame clones, with some not included. The table has around 400,000 clones, around 16% seen once. About this clone: Its specificity is unknown. This sample includes further DNA sequences coding for the same CDR3.

Germline V gene lookup returns CDR1 SEHNR and CDR2 FQNEAQ (reference sequence). Trimming left V 4 bases short and J 4 bases short, with 14 bases between. This CDR3 is 14 amino acids long. The TCR was taken from a woman under 30 in good health. Sequenced input: naive CD4+ T cells from blood. The V and J genes are TRBV7-9 and TRBJ2-7, with D possibly TRBD2 on 6 matching bases. CDR3: CASSSSPGGYEQYF. The CDR3 nucleotides are TGTGCCAGCAGCTCCAGCCCCGGGGGTTACGAGCAGTACTTC.